This T cell receptor beta chain appears in the sequencing data of a study of blood T cell repertoires in COVID-19. Overall study context: Whether acute or convalescent, the COVID-19 samples came from the United States, Italy and Spain. The analysed material was cDNA or gDNA that came from T cells, B-cell-depleted T cells, or PBMCs.

The CDR3 length is 14 residues. The germline V gene encodes CDR1 MDHEN and CDR2 SYDVKM. Trimming took 3 bases from V and 5 from J; bases not matched to a gene: 4. In Seattle, patients joined the study during active infection and were tracked longitudinally. There are a few counts of this clone. The protocol was immunoSEQ multiplex PCR, while the TCRdb copy is restricted to in-frame clones and leaves out a portion. The table shows about 130,000 clones, with 81% occurring only once. The chain joins TRBV28 to TRBJ1-2, with 9 nucleotides matching TRBD1. The sample comprised peripheral blood. This receptor was taken from a man aged 30-40 years with COVID-19, enrolled during active disease. The CDR3 bases are TGTGCCAGCAGTTTTAAGGGACAGGGATATGGCTACACCTTC. It specifies CASSFKGQGYGYTF.